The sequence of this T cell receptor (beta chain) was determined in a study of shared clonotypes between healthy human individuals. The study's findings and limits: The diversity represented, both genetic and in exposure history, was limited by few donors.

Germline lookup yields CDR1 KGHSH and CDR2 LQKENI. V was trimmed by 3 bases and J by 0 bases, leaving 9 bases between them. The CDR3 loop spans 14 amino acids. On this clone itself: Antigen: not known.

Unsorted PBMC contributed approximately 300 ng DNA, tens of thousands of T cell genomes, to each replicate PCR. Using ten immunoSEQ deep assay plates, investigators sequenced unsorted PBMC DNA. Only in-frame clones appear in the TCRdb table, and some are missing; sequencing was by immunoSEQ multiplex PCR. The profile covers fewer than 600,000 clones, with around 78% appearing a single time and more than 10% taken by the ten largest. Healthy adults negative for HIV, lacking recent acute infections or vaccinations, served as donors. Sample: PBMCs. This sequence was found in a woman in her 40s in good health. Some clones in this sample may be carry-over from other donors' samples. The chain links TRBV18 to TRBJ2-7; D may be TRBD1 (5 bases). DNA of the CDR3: TGTGCCAGCTCACCCCAACAGGCCTCCTACGAGCAGTACTTC. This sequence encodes CASSPQQASYEQYF.